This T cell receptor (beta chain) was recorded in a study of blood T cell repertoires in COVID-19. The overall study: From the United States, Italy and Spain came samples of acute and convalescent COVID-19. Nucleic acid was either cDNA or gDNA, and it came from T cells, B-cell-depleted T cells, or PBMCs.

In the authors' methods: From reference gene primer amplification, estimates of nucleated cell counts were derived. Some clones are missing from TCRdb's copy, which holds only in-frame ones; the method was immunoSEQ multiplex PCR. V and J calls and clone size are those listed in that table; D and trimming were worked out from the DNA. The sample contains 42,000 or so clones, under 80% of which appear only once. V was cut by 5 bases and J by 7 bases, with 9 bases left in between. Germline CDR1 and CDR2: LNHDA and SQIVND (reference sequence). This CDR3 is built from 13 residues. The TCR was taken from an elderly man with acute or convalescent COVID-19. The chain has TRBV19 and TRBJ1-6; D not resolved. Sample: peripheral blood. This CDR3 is CASSRKENSPLHF. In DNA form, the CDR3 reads TGTGCCAGTAGTCGGAAGGAGAATTCACCCCTCCACTTT.